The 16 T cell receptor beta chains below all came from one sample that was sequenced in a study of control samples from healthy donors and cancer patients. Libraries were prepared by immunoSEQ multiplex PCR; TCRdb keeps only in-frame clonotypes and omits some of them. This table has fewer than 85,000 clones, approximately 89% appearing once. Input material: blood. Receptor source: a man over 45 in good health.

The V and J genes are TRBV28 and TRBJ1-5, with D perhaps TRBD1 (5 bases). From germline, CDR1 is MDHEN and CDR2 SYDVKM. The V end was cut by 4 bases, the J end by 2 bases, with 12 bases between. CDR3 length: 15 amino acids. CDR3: CASSSGGSGNQPQHF. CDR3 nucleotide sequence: TGTGCCAGCAGTTCTGGGGGTTCGGGCAATCAGCCCCAGCATTTT.

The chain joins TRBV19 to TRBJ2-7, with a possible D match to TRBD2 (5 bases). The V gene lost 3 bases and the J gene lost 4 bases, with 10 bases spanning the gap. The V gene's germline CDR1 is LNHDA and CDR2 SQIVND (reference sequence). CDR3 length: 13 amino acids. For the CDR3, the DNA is TGTGCCAGTAGTATGAGGGATAATTACGAGCAGTACTTC. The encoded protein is CASSMRDNYEQYF.

CDR3 coding DNA: TGCGCCAGCAGTCTCAGCGACTCCTATAATTCACCCCTCCACTTT. This codes for CASSLSDSYNSPLHF. The gene calls are TRBV5-1 and TRBJ1-6; unclear D gene. The CDR3 is 15 amino acids. From germline, CDR1 is SGHRS and CDR2 YFSETQ. The germline V and J ends were trimmed by 5 bases and 0 bases, with 9 bases remaining between them.

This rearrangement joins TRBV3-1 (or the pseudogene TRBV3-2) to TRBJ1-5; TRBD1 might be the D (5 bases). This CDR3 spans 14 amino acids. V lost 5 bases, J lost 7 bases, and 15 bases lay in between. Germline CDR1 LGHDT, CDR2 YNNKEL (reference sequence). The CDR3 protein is CASSYQGLQQPQHF. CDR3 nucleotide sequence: TGTGCCAGCAGCTATCAGGGTCTCCAACAGCCCCAGCATTTT.

CDR3 sequence: CASSFGGGNTIYF. DNA of the CDR3: TGTGCCAGCAGTTTCGGGGGAGGAAACACCATATATTTT. The V call is TRBV12-3 or TRBV12-4, the J call TRBJ1-3; tentatively, D is TRBD1 (5 bases). The V end lost 3 bases, the J end lost 4 bases, and 7 bases lay between the germline ends. The CDR3 sequence is 13 residues long.

DNA of the CDR3: TGTGCCAGCCCCGAACCTCCTTGTTATAATTCACCCCTCCACTTT. Amino acid sequence: CASPEPPCYNSPLHF. J is TRBJ1-6 and V is TRBV6-4, with no clear D. Per the germline V gene, CDR1 is MRHNA and CDR2 is SNTAGT. Trimming took 8 bases from V and 4 from J, leaving 15 bases between them. The CDR3 covers 15 residues.

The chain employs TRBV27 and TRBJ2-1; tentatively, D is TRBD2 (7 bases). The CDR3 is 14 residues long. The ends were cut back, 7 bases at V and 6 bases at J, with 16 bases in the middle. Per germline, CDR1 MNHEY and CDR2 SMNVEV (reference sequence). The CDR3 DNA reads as TGTGCCAGCACTGAGGGGGGGCCTTTCAATGAGCAGTTCTTC. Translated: CASTEGGPFNEQFF.

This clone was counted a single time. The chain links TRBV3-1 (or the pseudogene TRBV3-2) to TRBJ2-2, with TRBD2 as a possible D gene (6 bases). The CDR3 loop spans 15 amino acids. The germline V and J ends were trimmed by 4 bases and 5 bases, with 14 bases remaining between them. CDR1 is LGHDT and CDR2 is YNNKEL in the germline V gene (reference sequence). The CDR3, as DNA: TGTGCCAGCAGCCGAATGTCCGGAGGGACCGGGGAGCTGTTTTTT. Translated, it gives CASSRMSGGTGELFF.

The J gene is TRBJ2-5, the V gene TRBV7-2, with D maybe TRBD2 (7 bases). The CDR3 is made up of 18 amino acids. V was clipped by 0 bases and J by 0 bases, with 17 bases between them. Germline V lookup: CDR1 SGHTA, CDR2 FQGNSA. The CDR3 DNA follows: TGTGCCAGCAGCTTAGCGGGTGGACTAGGGGGATACCAAGAGACCCAGTACTTC. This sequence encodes CASSLAGGLGGYQETQYF.

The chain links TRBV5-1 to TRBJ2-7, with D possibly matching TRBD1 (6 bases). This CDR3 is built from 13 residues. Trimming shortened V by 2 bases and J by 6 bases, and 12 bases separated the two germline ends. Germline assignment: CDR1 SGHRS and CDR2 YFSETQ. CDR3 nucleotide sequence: TGCGCCAGCAGCTTCCAGGGGCGCGGCGAGCAGTACTTC. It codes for CASSFQGRGEQYF. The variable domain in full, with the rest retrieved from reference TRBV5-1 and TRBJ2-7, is KAGVTQTPRYLIKTRGQQVTLSCSPISGHRSVSWYQQTPGQGLQFLFEYFSETQRNKGNFPGRFSGRQFSNSRSEMNVSTLELGDSALYLCASSFQGRGEQYFGPGTRLTVT.

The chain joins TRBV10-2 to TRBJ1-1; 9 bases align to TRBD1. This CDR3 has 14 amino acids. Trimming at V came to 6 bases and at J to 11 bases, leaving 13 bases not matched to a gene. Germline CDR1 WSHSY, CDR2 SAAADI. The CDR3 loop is CASSPGTGRMFAFF. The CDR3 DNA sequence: TGCGCCAGCAGCCCCGGGACAGGGAGGATGTTTGCTTTCTTT.

For the CDR3, the DNA is TGTGCCAGCAGCGAGGCGGGACAGGGAGGAAGTATTGGCTACACCTTC. Its protein is CASSEAGQGGSIGYTF. The chain is built from TRBV5-6 and TRBJ1-2; 9 nucleotides agree with TRBD1. With 4 bases clipped from V and 7 bases from J, the junction kept 14 bases outside the gene matches. From germline, CDR1 is SGHDT and CDR2 YYEEEE. This CDR3 is built from 16 residues.

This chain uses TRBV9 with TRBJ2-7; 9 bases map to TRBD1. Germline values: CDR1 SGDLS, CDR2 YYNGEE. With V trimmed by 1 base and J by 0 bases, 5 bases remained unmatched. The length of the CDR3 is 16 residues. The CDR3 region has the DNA TGTGCCAGCAGCGTAACCGGGACAGGGTTCTCCTACGAGCAGTACTTC. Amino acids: CASSVTGTGFSYEQYF.

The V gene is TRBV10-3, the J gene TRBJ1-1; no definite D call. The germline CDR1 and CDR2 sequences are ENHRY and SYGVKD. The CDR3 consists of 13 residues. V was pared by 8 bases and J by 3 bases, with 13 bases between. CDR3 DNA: TGTGCCATCCGCAGGACGGAACACACTGAAGCTTTCTTT. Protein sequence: CAIRRTEHTEAFF.

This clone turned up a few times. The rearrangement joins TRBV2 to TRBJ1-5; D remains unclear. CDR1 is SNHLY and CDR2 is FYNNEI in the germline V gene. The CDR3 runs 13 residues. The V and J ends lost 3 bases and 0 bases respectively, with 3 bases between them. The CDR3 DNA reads TGTGCCAGCAGTGAGGGTAGCAATCAGCCCCAGCATTTT. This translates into CASSEGSNQPQHF.

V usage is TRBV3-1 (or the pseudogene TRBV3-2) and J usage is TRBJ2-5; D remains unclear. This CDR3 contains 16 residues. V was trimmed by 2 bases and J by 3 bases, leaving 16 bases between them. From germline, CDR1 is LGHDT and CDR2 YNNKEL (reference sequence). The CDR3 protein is CASSQSFRQEKETQYF. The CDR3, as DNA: TGTGCCAGCAGCCAAAGCTTTCGGCAGGAGAAAGAGACCCAGTACTTC.